Sequencing of this T cell receptor beta chain was carried out in a study of T cells in Graves' hyperthyroidism and ophthalmopathy. This CDR3 is 14 amino acids long. A remark on this clonotype: As yet, its antigen is unknown. A read error is possible here, since a much larger clone lies one base away.

Authors of the study amplified TCR beta CDR3 regions from RNA transcripts. The study used the HTBI primer set for a first-round RT-PCR of the TCR CDR3. TCRdb reprocessed the multiplex PCR reads with MiXCR, giving one entry per CDR3 protein. The data contain just under 750,000 distinct CDR3 sequences, approximately 40% of them singletons. Findings of the study overall: Classification by a 13 V-J model distinguished ophthalmopathy from stable hyperthyroidism.

This receptor was identified in a woman in her 40s with Graves' hyperthyroidism. J is TRBJ1-1 and V is TRBV12-3 or TRBV12-4; no reliable D call. The sample was blood. The CDR3 spells CASSFGPKNTKAFF. CDR3 sequence (DNA): TGTGCCAGCAGTTTTGGACCTAAGAACACTAAAGCTTTCTTT.